The entry below gives a single T cell receptor (beta chain) sequence along with its context. Its antigen remains unidentified. No much larger clone is present one base from it, and per-base qualities are unavailable. Trimming accounts for 3 bases at V and 4 bases at J, while the number of junction bases matched to no gene is 10. CDR3 length: 16 amino acids, cysteine to phenylalanine. The kept DNA is CDR3 alone, 48 bases in frame from the first base. The germline V gene (reference sequence) sets CDR1 to MNHEY and CDR2 to SMNVEV. This record comes from a study of T-cell reconstitution after alpha-beta-depleted transplantation in children (dated by TCRdb to 2015 to 2016). Regarding the research as a whole: The study quantitatively tracked T-cell immune reconstitution after TCRalphabeta/CD19-depleted allogeneic hematopoietic cell transplantation in children using TCR repertoire profiling.

Results and caveats for the whole study, not just this receptor: Over the following months the frequencies of hyperexpanded clones went down, and after one year T-cell counts and TCRbeta diversity were mostly credited to newly produced T cells. The high TCRbeta diversity at day 60 in some patients was ascribed to recipient T cells and intrathymic progenitors that had survived conditioning. Apparently early alphabetaT-cell count recovery about two months after transplant reportedly relied on only several hundred rapidly expanded clones derived from non-depleted graft cells.

The method was PCR. The sequencer was an Illumina HiSeq 2500. To normalize quantification of the TCRbeta repertoire, the TCR libraries were built with molecular barcoding that relied on unique molecular identifiers. The public reads were quality trimmed at Q25 with fastp and then assembled into clones with MiXCR by TCRdb, keeping productive beta chains. Every CDR3 protein is listed once, alongside the most common genes and DNA of its rows. This sample holds some 460,000 distinct CDR3 sequences; 15% to 20% were observed only once. The ten largest clones capture roughly 29% of the sample. Interpreted using the paper, the treatment or condition label stands for: allogeneic hematopoietic cell transplantation with graft depleted of TCRalphabeta T cells and CD19 B cells. The children who served as transplant recipients had been given grafts of TCRalphabeta/CD19-depleted allogeneic hematopoietic cells.

The rearranged chain carries TRBV27 and TRBJ2-3; TRBD2 matches 7 bases in the middle. This TCR came from a boy under two years old who had a stem cell transplant for Wiskott-Aldrich syndrome, so the T cells may come from the graft donor. Sequences were derived from PBMCs, mostly from graft donor cells, sampled 360 days after TCRalphabeta/CD19-depleted stem cell transplant. The CDR3 loop reads CASSFRPGLPPDTQYF. The DNA sequence is TGTGCCAGCAGTTTTAGACCGGGACTACCTCCAGATACGCAGTATTTT.